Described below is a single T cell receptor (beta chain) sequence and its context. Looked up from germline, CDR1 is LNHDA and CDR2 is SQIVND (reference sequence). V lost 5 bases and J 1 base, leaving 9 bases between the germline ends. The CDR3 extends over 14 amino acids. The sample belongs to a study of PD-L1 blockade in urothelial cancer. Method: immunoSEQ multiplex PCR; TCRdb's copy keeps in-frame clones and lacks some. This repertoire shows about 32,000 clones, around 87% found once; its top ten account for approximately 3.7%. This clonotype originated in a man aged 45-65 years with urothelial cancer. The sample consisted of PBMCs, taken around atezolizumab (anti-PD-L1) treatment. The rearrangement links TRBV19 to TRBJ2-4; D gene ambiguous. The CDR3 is CASSSPGAKNIQYF. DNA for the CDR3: TGTGCCAGTAGTTCGCCCGGGGCCAAAAACATTCAGTACTTC.